This T cell receptor beta chain was retrieved from a study of cytomegalovirus exposure and HLA in healthy donors. Trimming removed 6 bases from V and 8 bases from J; junction bases left unmatched: 12. CDR3 length: 14 residues. The germline V gene encodes CDR1 ENHRY and CDR2 SYGVKD. The study ran its PCR with 60 Vbeta and 13 Jbeta primers. Produced via immunoSEQ multiplex PCR; TCRdb's table is partial and in-frame only. The sample gives approximately 130,000 clones, around 74% of which show up once; less than 4% is in the top ten. Concerning this clone itself: What it binds is unknown.

Study-wide results and caveats: Within an earlier analysis, most TCR beta V segments proved productive either about 87% or about 30% of the time.

Sequencing was done on a sample of PBMCs. The chain employs TRBV10-3 and TRBJ1-1; 7 bases are shared with TRBD1. The source of this sequence is a man aged 25-45 years in good health and CMV-seronegative. CDR3: CAIRGGQDNGEAFF. CDR3 DNA: TGTGCCATCAGAGGGGGCCAGGATAACGGGGAAGCTTTCTTT.